These 31 T cell receptor beta chains originate from one sample sequenced in a study of cytomegalovirus exposure and HLA in healthy donors. Vbeta (60) and Jbeta (13) primers were used in the PCR. Produced via immunoSEQ multiplex PCR; TCRdb's table is partial and in-frame only. The table records roughly 120,000 clones, about four fifths of them present only once. The sequenced material came from PBMCs. All receptors derive from an older woman in good health and CMV-seropositive.

The chain couples TRBV10-3 to TRBJ2-5, with 8 bases aligning to TRBD1. The CDR3 sequence is 13 residues long. The germline gives CDR1 ENHRY, CDR2 SYGVKD. V was clipped by 10 bases and J by 5 bases; unmatched bases: 9. CDR3 DNA: TGTGCCAACCGACAGGGGATAGGCGAGACCCAGTACTTC. Encoded protein: CANRQGIGETQYF.

The rearrangement links TRBV5-1 to TRBJ2-7; D call uncertain. CDR1 and CDR2 from the germline V gene are SGHRS and YFSETQ. V lost 0 bases and J lost 2, with 15 bases in between. The CDR3 totals 16 residues. The CDR3 coding sequence is TGCGCCAGCAGCTTGGTAGCAGCACCCACCGCCTACGAGCAGTACTTC. Amino acid sequence: CASSLVAAPTAYEQYF.

This clone appeared a few times. This chain's CDR3 is CSARRGADEQFF. The CDR3 nucleotides read TGCAGCGCCCGGCGGGGGGCAGATGAGCAGTTCTTC. This sequence joins TRBV29-1 and TRBJ2-1; 8 bases are a match to TRBD2. This CDR3 comprises 12 residues. CDR1 is SQVTM, CDR2 ANQGSEA, per germline. V shed 7 bases, J shed 8 bases, and the junction held 7 bases outside the gene matches.

The chain employs TRBV5-1 and TRBJ1-1; TRBD1 might be the D (5 bases). CDR1 and CDR2 from the germline V gene are SGHRS and YFSETQ. V dropped 7 bases and J dropped 1 base, with 14 bases sitting between them. This CDR3 contains 14 residues. CDR3 residues: CASGRREPNTEAFF. CDR3 bases: TGCGCCAGCGGCCGCAGGGAACCGAACACTGAAGCTTTCTTT. The whole variable domain, filled in from reference TRBV5-1 and TRBJ1-1, reads KAGVTQTPRYLIKTRGQQVTLSCSPISGHRSVSWYQQTPGQGLQFLFEYFSETQRNKGNFPGRFSGRQFSNSRSEMNVSTLELGDSALYLCASGRREPNTEAFFGQGTRLTVV.

This chain joins TRBV18 and TRBJ1-1, with 7 bases identical to TRBD1. The CDR3 spans 17 residues. Germline V gene lookup returns CDR1 KGHSH and CDR2 LQKENI. The V segment lost 2 bases and the J segment 0 bases; nucleotides outside the gene matches: 9. CDR3 in amino acids: CASSPATGSGLNTEAFF. CDR3 DNA: TGTGCCAGCTCACCAGCGACAGGGTCGGGCTTGAACACTGAAGCTTTCTTT. Together with reference TRBV18 and TRBJ1-1, the CDR3 gives the full variable domain: NAGVMQNPRHLVRRRGQEARLRCSPMKGHSHVYWYRQLPEEGLKFMVYLQKENIIDESGMPKERFSAEFPKEGPSILRIQQVVRGDSAAYFCASSPATGSGLNTEAFFGQGTRLTVV.

This sequence joins TRBV2 and TRBJ2-7; 10 bases match TRBD1. Germline CDR1 SNHLY, CDR2 FYNNEI. J was trimmed by 10 bases and V by 4 bases; bases with no gene match: 13. This CDR3 region has 15 residues. The CDR3 sequence: CASSASGTGASSQYF. DNA of the CDR3: TGTGCCAGCAGTGCTTCCGGGACAGGGGCCTCCAGCCAGTACTTC.

This chain uses TRBV7-3 with TRBJ2-1; D gene uncertain. The CDR3 runs to 17 residues. The V gene's germline CDR1 is SGHTA and CDR2 FQGTGA. V was shortened by 0 bases and J by 0 bases, with 12 bases between the two germline ends. The CDR3 DNA sequence: TGTGCCAGCAGCTTAACAAACCCACGAGTCTCCTACAATGAGCAGTTCTTC. Its protein is CASSLTNPRVSYNEQFF.

The chain uses TRBV4-2 and TRBJ1-5; tentative D call: TRBD1 (5 bases). The CDR3 sequence is 17 residues long. V shed 0 bases and J shed 2 bases, with 14 bases lying between them. CDR1 is LGHNA, CDR2 YNFKEQ, per germline. The CDR3 DNA reads as TGTGCCAGCAGCCAAGAGGGTAAGACAGTCGGCAATCAGCCCCAGCATTTT. This codes for CASSQEGKTVGNQPQHF.

The chain combines TRBV7-3 with TRBJ2-1, with 12 bases lining up with TRBD2. V gave up 5 bases and J gave up 6 bases; unmatched junction bases: 5. The CDR3 has 15 amino acids. Germline V gives CDR1 SGHTA, CDR2 FQGTGA. CDR3 nucleotides: TGTGCCAGCAGCCGCGCGACTAGCGGGAGCAATGAGCAGTTCTTC. As protein: CASSRATSGSNEQFF. The whole variable domain, remainder taken from reference TRBV7-3 and TRBJ2-1, is GAGVSQTPSNKVTEKGKYVELRCDPISGHTALYWYRQSLGQGPEFLIYFQGTGAADDSGLPNDRFFAVRPEGSVSTLKIQRTERGDSAVYLCASSRATSGSNEQFFGPGTRLTVL.

The CDR3 sequence: CASSLEMTGGDYGYTF. Here the CDR3 DNA reads TGCGCCAGCAGCTTGGAAATGACAGGGGGAGACTATGGCTACACCTTC. The V gene is TRBV5-1, the J gene TRBJ1-2; 9 bases are a match to TRBD1. CDR3 length: 16 residues. The V segment lost 0 bases and the J segment 3 bases; nucleotides outside the gene matches: 6. The V gene's germline CDR1 is SGHRS and CDR2 YFSETQ.

V gene TRBV19 combines with J gene TRBJ1-5, with TRBD1 matching over 9 bases. V trimming: 5 bases; J trimming: 4 bases; junction bases outside the gene matches: 9. The CDR3 runs to 16 residues. The germline gives CDR1 LNHDA, CDR2 SQIVND (reference sequence). CDR3 nucleotides: TGTGCCAGTAGTCTCACCGACAGGGGGTGGAATCAGCCCCAGCATTTT. It translates to CASSLTDRGWNQPQHF.

This clone has more than one count but fewer than ten. The chain uses TRBV10-3 and TRBJ2-7; 9 nucleotides agree with TRBD1. Per germline, CDR1 ENHRY and CDR2 SYGVKD. This CDR3 region has 15 residues. With V trimmed by 2 bases and J by 3 bases, 5 bases remained unmatched. Here the CDR3 DNA reads TGTGCCATCAGTGAGACGGACAGGGGAAGCTACGAGCAGTACTTC. Its protein product is CAISETDRGSYEQYF.

For this clone: This same CDR3 is encoded by further DNA sequences in the sample. This chain connects TRBV21-1 to TRBJ2-7; the D segment call TRBD2 is taken from the table without a DNA check. TRBV21-1 is deemed a pseudogene. This CDR3 region has 17 residues. In nucleotides, the CDR3 is TGCGCCAGCAGCAAACGGAATTATAGCGGGACCTTATACGAGCAGTACTTC. Protein: CASSKRNYSGTLYEQYF.

V usage is TRBV7-2 and J usage is TRBJ2-5; D unclear. Per the germline V gene, CDR1 is SGHTA and CDR2 is FQGNSA. This CDR3 has 13 residues. Trimming took 1 base from V and 7 from J, leaving 10 bases between them. The CDR3 DNA is TGTGCCAGCAGCTTAGGTCTAGAGGCGACCCAGTACTTC. Amino acids: CASSLGLEATQYF.

This clone came up a few times. This sequence joins TRBV30 and TRBJ1-2; D is ambiguous. This CDR3 has 14 residues. Trimming took off 1 base at V and 2 bases at J, with 11 bases between the two ends. CDR1 is GTSNPN, CDR2 SVGIG, per germline (reference sequence). CDR3 DNA sequence: TGTGCCTGGAGTGCGGGAGGCGGAAACTATGGCTACACCTTC. Its protein product is CAWSAGGGNYGYTF.

This chain uses TRBV5-1 with TRBJ2-3, with TRBD2 matching 8 bases. The J segment lost 2 bases and the V segment lost 5 bases, leaving 7 bases of the junction unmatched. This CDR3 is built from 15 residues. The germline CDR1 and CDR2 sequences are SGHRS and YFSETQ. CDR3 in DNA: TGCGCCAGCAGACCAACTAGCGGCCTCACAGATACGCAGTATTTT. Its translation is CASRPTSGLTDTQYF.

This chain uses TRBV5-1 with TRBJ2-1, with 9 bases fitting TRBD2. V lost 1 base, J lost 4 bases, and 3 bases stayed unmatched. The germline gives CDR1 SGHRS, CDR2 YFSETQ. This CDR3 region has 15 residues. This chain's CDR3 is CASSLMAGGYNEQFF. The CDR3 coding sequence is TGCGCCAGCAGCTTGATGGCGGGAGGGTACAATGAGCAGTTCTTC.

The gene calls are TRBV14 and TRBJ2-7, with D maybe TRBD2 (5 bases). Trimming stripped 0 bases from V and 2 bases from J, with 14 bases between. Germline V gene sequence: CDR1 SGHDN, CDR2 FVKESK. This CDR3 is 16 amino acids long. For the CDR3, the DNA is TGTGCCAGCAGCCAAGATCGGGGTAGCGATCCCTACGAGCAGTACTTC. Protein product: CASSQDRGSDPYEQYF. The full variable domain, its missing parts supplied by reference TRBV14 and TRBJ2-7, is EAGVTQFPSHSVIEKGQTVTLRCDPISGHDNLYWYRRVMGKEIKFLLHFVKESKQDESGMPNNRFLAERTGGTYSTLKVQPAELEDSGVYFCASSQDRGSDPYEQYFGPGTRLTVT.

Only a few counts were recorded for this clone. This chain uses TRBV7-9 with TRBJ2-2, with 7 bases matching TRBD2. CDR1 SEHNR and CDR2 FQNEAQ come from the germline V gene (reference sequence). The CDR3 has 14 residues. The V gene end was trimmed by 6 bases and the J gene end by 6 bases; junction bases not matched to a gene: 7. The CDR3 loop reads CASRGGNPSGELFF. CDR3 coding DNA: TGTGCCAGCAGGGGGGGGAACCCTTCCGGGGAGCTGTTTTTT.

V and J are TRBV7-9 and TRBJ2-7; 12 bases fit TRBD1. The germline CDR1 and CDR2 sequences are SEHNR and FQNEAQ (reference sequence). The CDR3 consists of 18 residues. V shed 5 bases, J shed 3 bases, and the junction held 14 bases outside the gene matches. CDR3 sequence reads: CASSDRAHGTGGVYEQYF. In nucleotides, the CDR3 is TGTGCCAGCAGCGATAGGGCGCACGGGACAGGGGGCGTCTACGAGCAGTACTTC. Drawing the rest from reference TRBV7-9 and TRBJ2-7, the complete variable domain is DTGVSQNPRHKITKRGQNVTFRCDPISEHNRLYWYRQTLGQGPEFLTYFQNEAQLEKSRLLSDRFSAERPKGSFSTLEIQRTEQGDSAMYLCASSDRAHGTGGVYEQYFGPGTRLTVT.

The chain has TRBV2 and TRBJ1-1; D is ambiguous. Germline CDR1 reads SNHLY; CDR2 reads FYNNEI. The CDR3 totals 13 residues. V shed 5 bases and J shed 5 bases, with 12 bases lying between them. The CDR3 DNA reads as TGTGCCAGCAGTTCGACTCCGGGGACTGAAGCTTTCTTT. This codes for CASSSTPGTEAFF. Combining the CDR3 with reference TRBV2 and TRBJ1-1 gives the whole variable domain EPEVTQTPSHQVTQMGQEVILRCVPISNHLYFYWYRQILGQKVEFLVSFYNNEISEKSEIFDDQFSVERPDGSNFTLKIRSTKLEDSAMYFCASSSTPGTEAFFGQGTRLTVV.

The V and J genes are TRBV5-6 and TRBJ1-3; D is perhaps TRBD1 (5 bases). CDR3 length equals 18 residues. The germline V gene encodes CDR1 SGHDT and CDR2 YYEEEE. V lost 0 bases to trimming and J lost 0 bases, with 16 bases between them. The DNA of the CDR3 is TGTGCCAGCAGCTTGGTTGTACAGGACCTGACCTCTGGAAACACCATATATTTT. The encoded protein is CASSLVVQDLTSGNTIYF.

This sequence joins TRBV7-3 and TRBJ1-2, with 7 bases matching TRBD1. Looked up from germline, CDR1 is SGHTA and CDR2 is FQGTGA. J was trimmed by 4 bases and V by 5 bases; bases with no gene match: 10. This CDR3 has 15 residues. The CDR3 loop reads CASSPQGVPGYGYTF. The CDR3 bases are TGTGCCAGCAGCCCTCAGGGGGTACCTGGCTATGGCTACACCTTC.

This clone was detected a few times. V usage is TRBV19 and J usage is TRBJ2-3; 11 nucleotides line up with TRBD1. This CDR3 has 15 residues. V was clipped by 3 bases and J by 3 bases; unmatched bases: 2. Looked up from germline, CDR1 is LNHDA and CDR2 is SQIVND (reference sequence). CDR3 protein: CASSIGQGATDTQYF. The CDR3 region has the DNA TGTGCCAGTAGTATCGGACAGGGGGCAACAGATACGCAGTATTTT.

The gene calls are TRBV7-9 and TRBJ1-5; TRBD1 matches at 7 bases. Germline lookup yields CDR1 SEHNR and CDR2 FQNEAQ (reference sequence). The CDR3 has 16 amino acids. The J segment lost 4 bases and the V segment lost 6 bases, leaving 12 bases of the junction unmatched. The DNA for the CDR3 is TGTGCCAGCAGTTACCAAGGGGGCGCCGGGAATCAGCCCCAGCATTTT. It specifies CASSYQGGAGNQPQHF.

The CDR3 DNA is TGTGCCAGCAGCTTGGGCCAGGGGAACTATGGCTACACCTTC. The encoded protein is CASSLGQGNYGYTF. The J gene is TRBJ1-2, the V gene TRBV5-5; perhaps TRBD1 as D (6 bases). CDR3 length: 14 residues. Germline values: CDR1 SGHKS, CDR2 YYEKEE (reference sequence). Deletions cut 0 bases from V and 2 bases from J, with 8 bases between.

The rearrangement links TRBV7-6 to TRBJ1-2; D gene uncertain. The V and J ends lost 1 base and 4 bases respectively, with 7 bases between them. The V gene's germline CDR1 is SGHVS and CDR2 FNYEAQ. The CDR3 runs 13 residues. The CDR3 coding sequence is TGTGCCAGCAGCTTAGGTTACTCCTATGGCTACACCTTC. Its protein product is CASSLGYSYGYTF. The whole variable domain, filled in from reference TRBV7-6 and TRBJ1-2, reads GAGVSQSPRYKVTKRGQDVALRCDPISGHVSLYWYRQALGQGPEFLTYFNYEAQQDKSGLPNDRFSAERPEGSISTLTIQRTEQRDSAMYRCASSLGYSYGYTFGSGTRLTVV.

CDR3 residues: CASSLVRIAGGQETQYF. CDR3 sequence (DNA): TGTGCCAGCAGCTTAGTCCGCATAGCGGGGGGACAAGAGACCCAGTACTTC. The chain uses TRBV11-2 and TRBJ2-5; 10 bases map to TRBD2. This CDR3 region has 17 residues. V lost 1 base, J lost 2 bases, and 7 bases stayed unmatched. Germline V gene data show CDR1 as SGHAT and CDR2 as FQNNGV.

J is TRBJ2-7 and V is TRBV7-9, with D uncertain. This CDR3 region has 14 residues. V shed 1 base and J shed 5 bases, with 12 bases lying between them. Germline V gene data show CDR1 as SEHNR and CDR2 as FQNEAQ (reference sequence). CDR3 in DNA: TGTGCCAGCAGCTTAGGTCAGGCCTCGAACGAGCAGTACTTC. Protein sequence: CASSLGQASNEQYF.

The V and J genes are TRBV6-5 and TRBJ1-1, with TRBD1 identical over 8 bases. The CDR3 contains 13 residues. The junction had 6 bases not matched to a gene; V was cut back by 5 bases and J by 7 bases. Germline CDR1 is MNHEY and CDR2 is SVGAGI. The CDR3 is CASSGLGQGEAFF. The CDR3 coding sequence is TGTGCCAGCAGTGGACTTGGACAGGGTGAAGCTTTCTTT.

This chain joins TRBV7-2 and TRBJ1-5; weak D call: TRBD1 (5 bases). Trimming shortened V by 0 bases and J by 6 bases, and 15 bases separated the two germline ends. CDR1 SGHTA and CDR2 FQGNSA come from the germline V gene. This CDR3 is built from 16 residues. CDR3 nucleotides: TGTGCCAGCAGCTTAGCGCCGGCAGGGACTAGTCAGCCCCAGCATTTT. This gives the protein CASSLAPAGTSQPQHF.